The present entry profiles one TCR beta chain with its context. What it binds is not known. Libraries were prepared by immunoSEQ multiplex PCR; TCRdb keeps only in-frame clonotypes and omits some of them. The profile covers 100,000 to 150,000 clones, with 75% to 90% appearing a single time and about 5% taken by the ten largest. The ends lost 1 base at V and 5 bases at J; junction bases unmatched: 3. Germline lookup yields CDR1 LGHNA and CDR2 YSLEER. This CDR3 comprises 16 residues. These data belong to a study of T cell responses to AZD1222 COVID-19 vaccine. Study-level results: Reportedly, nearly half the spike-specific TCRs target unmutated variant regions. Across spike, vaccine-associated CD4 TCRs were found, dominant at 160-218 and 743-854. Baseline serology detected seropositivity in only five or six AZD1222 recipients. In a largely white British group with more females than males, clonal diversity was possibly underestimated.

V is TRBV4-3 and J is TRBJ1-4, with TRBD1 identical over 11 bases. The input for sequencing was peripheral blood, taken on day 0 of AZD1222 vaccination. The clonotype was recovered from an adult in good health. CDR3 loop: CASSQGWDRGNEKLFF. CDR3 DNA: TGCGCCAGCAGCCAAGGCTGGGACAGGGGGAATGAAAAACTGTTTTTT.